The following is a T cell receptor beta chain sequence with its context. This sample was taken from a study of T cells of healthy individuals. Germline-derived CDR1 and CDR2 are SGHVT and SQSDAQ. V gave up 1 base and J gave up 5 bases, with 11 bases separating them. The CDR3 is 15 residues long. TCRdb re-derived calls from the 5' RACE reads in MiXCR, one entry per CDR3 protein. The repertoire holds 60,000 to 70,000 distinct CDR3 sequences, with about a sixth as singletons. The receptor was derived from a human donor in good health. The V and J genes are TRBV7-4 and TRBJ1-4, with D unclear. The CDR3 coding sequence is TGTGCCAGCAGCTTAGGCGGCAGCGGAAATGAAAAACTGTTTTTT. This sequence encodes CASSLGGSGNEKLFF.